A selection of T cell receptor beta chains follows, all from one sample in a study of blood T cell repertoires in COVID-19. Profiled with immunoSEQ multiplex PCR; TCRdb holds only in-frame clones, not every one. Of 130,000 or so clones in the sample, 84% are singletons; the top ten hold 9.5% to 15%. Specimen: peripheral blood. The source of these receptors is an older woman with acute or convalescent COVID-19. CDR3s include the opening cysteine and the closing phenylalanine or tryptophan. D genes are given only for firm matches. Clone size is stated in some rows and not others, as once, few, many or a class when expanded.

j_call: TRBJ1-1; cdr3_length: 14; d_call: -; v_call: TRBV18; clone_size: -; cdr3_aa: CASSPPSTGPEAFF; cdr3_nt: TGTGCCAGCTCACCACCATCTACAGGGCCTGAAGCTTTCTTT
j_call: TRBJ1-2; cdr3_length: 12; d_call: -; v_call: TRBV6-5; clone_size: -; cdr3_aa: CASGGQLYGYTF; cdr3_nt: TGTGCCAGCGGAGGCCAGCTTTATGGCTACACCTTC
j_call: TRBJ2-2; cdr3_length: 17; d_call: -; v_call: TRBV5-6; clone_size: -; cdr3_aa: CASSYWIGGARAGELFF; cdr3_nt: TGTGCCAGCAGCTACTGGATTGGGGGGGCGAGGGCCGGGGAGCTGTTTTTT
j_call: TRBJ1-2; cdr3_length: 13; d_call: -; v_call: TRBV12-3/TRBV12-4; clone_size: -; cdr3_aa: CASTPAGVGGYTF; cdr3_nt: TGTGCCAGCACCCCTGCGGGGGTCGGTGGCTACACCTTC
j_call: TRBJ1-1; cdr3_length: 14; d_call: -; v_call: TRBV4-1; clone_size: few; cdr3_aa: CASSQGGGREEAFF; cdr3_nt: TGCGCCAGCAGCCAAGGAGGGGGGAGGGAGGAGGCTTTCTTT
j_call: TRBJ2-7; cdr3_length: 15; d_call: TRBD2; v_call: TRBV7-6; clone_size: -; cdr3_aa: CASSLERGSSYEQYF; cdr3_nt: TGTGCCAGCAGCTTAGAGCGGGGGAGTTCCTACGAGCAGTACTTC
j_call: TRBJ1-5; cdr3_length: 15; d_call: -; v_call: TRBV27; clone_size: -; cdr3_aa: CASSLYRGGNQPQHF; cdr3_nt: TGTGCCAGCAGTTTATATCGGGGTGGCAATCAGCCCCAGCATTTT
j_call: TRBJ1-6; cdr3_length: 12; d_call: TRBD1; v_call: TRBV27; clone_size: -; cdr3_aa: CASRTGGSPLHF; cdr3_nt: TGTGCCAGCAGAACAGGGGGTTCACCCCTCCACTTT
j_call: TRBJ2-3; cdr3_length: 14; d_call: TRBD1; v_call: TRBV24-1; clone_size: -; cdr3_aa: CATSDIQGPDTQYF; cdr3_nt: TGTGCCACCAGTGACATACAGGGGCCGGATACGCAGTATTTT
j_call: TRBJ2-3; cdr3_length: 12; d_call: TRBD2; v_call: TRBV12-3/TRBV12-4; clone_size: -; cdr3_aa: CASSFGLARQYF; cdr3_nt: TGTGCCAGCAGTTTTGGACTAGCGAGGCAGTATTTT
j_call: TRBJ2-1; cdr3_length: 12; d_call: -; v_call: TRBV7-9; clone_size: -; cdr3_aa: CASTTPFLEQFF; cdr3_nt: TGTGCCAGCACCACCCCGTTCTTGGAGCAGTTCTTC
j_call: TRBJ1-6; cdr3_length: 15; d_call: TRBD1; v_call: TRBV4-1; clone_size: -; cdr3_aa: CASSQSGQGNSPLHF; cdr3_nt: TGCGCCAGCAGCCAGTCGGGACAGGGAAATTCACCCCTCCACTTT
j_call: TRBJ2-1; cdr3_length: 17; d_call: TRBD1; v_call: TRBV19; clone_size: -; cdr3_aa: CASSIRFGRQGAGEQFF; cdr3_nt: TGTGCCAGTAGTATAAGGTTCGGTCGACAGGGGGCCGGAGAGCAGTTCTTC
j_call: TRBJ1-2; cdr3_length: 13; d_call: -; v_call: TRBV5-4; clone_size: -; cdr3_aa: CASSLLENYGYTF; cdr3_nt: TGTGCCAGCAGCTTGTTGGAGAACTATGGCTACACCTTC
j_call: TRBJ1-2; cdr3_length: 15; d_call: TRBD1; v_call: TRBV5-5; clone_size: once; cdr3_aa: CASSELTGPNYGYTF; cdr3_nt: TGTGCCAGCAGCGAGTTGACAGGGCCTAACTATGGCTACACCTTC
j_call: TRBJ1-6; cdr3_length: 15; d_call: TRBD1; v_call: TRBV19; clone_size: -; cdr3_aa: CASSIGQGTHSPLHF; cdr3_nt: TGTGCCAGTAGTATAGGACAGGGAACCCATTCACCCCTCCACTTT
j_call: TRBJ1-1; cdr3_length: 15; d_call: TRBD1; v_call: TRBV10-3; clone_size: few; cdr3_aa: CAISNRGLMNTEAFF; cdr3_nt: TGTGCCATCAGTAACAGGGGCCTTATGAACACTGAAGCTTTCTTT
j_call: TRBJ1-1; cdr3_length: 17; d_call: TRBD1; v_call: TRBV9; clone_size: few; cdr3_aa: CASKLLTQGGMNTEAFF; cdr3_nt: TGTGCCAGCAAATTACTCACTCAGGGGGGTATGAACACTGAAGCTTTCTTT
j_call: TRBJ2-5; cdr3_length: 11; d_call: -; v_call: TRBV19; clone_size: -; cdr3_aa: CASMEGRTQYF; cdr3_nt: TGTGCCAGTATGGAGGGAAGGACCCAGTACTTC
j_call: TRBJ2-7; cdr3_length: 17; d_call: -; v_call: TRBV7-6; clone_size: once; cdr3_aa: CASSLNNGAFPSYEQYF; cdr3_nt: TGTGCCAGCAGCCTAAATAATGGGGCCTTCCCCTCCTACGAGCAGTACTTC
j_call: TRBJ1-2; cdr3_length: 14; d_call: TRBD1; v_call: TRBV10-3; clone_size: -; cdr3_aa: CAIRDQGASYGYTF; cdr3_nt: TGTGCCATCAGGGACCAGGGGGCGAGCTATGGCTACACCTTC
j_call: TRBJ1-6; cdr3_length: 13; d_call: -; v_call: TRBV25-1; clone_size: -; cdr3_aa: CASSEVGHSPLHF; cdr3_nt: TGTGCCAGCAGTGAGGTTGGGCATTCACCCCTCCACTTT
j_call: TRBJ1-2; cdr3_length: 15; d_call: TRBD1; v_call: TRBV6-1; clone_size: -; cdr3_aa: CASSERDRLLYGYTF; cdr3_nt: TGTGCCAGCAGTGAAAGGGACAGGCTACTCTATGGCTACACCTTC
j_call: TRBJ1-1; cdr3_length: 14; d_call: -; v_call: TRBV2; clone_size: -; cdr3_aa: CARSLMGGNTEAFF; cdr3_nt: TGTGCCAGGTCTTTAATGGGGGGGAACACTGAAGCTTTCTTT
j_call: TRBJ2-5; cdr3_length: 16; d_call: -; v_call: TRBV5-8; clone_size: -; cdr3_aa: CASSSTFTGIRETQYF; cdr3_nt: TGTGCCAGCAGCTCAACATTTACAGGGATTAGAGAGACCCAGTACTTC
j_call: TRBJ1-1; cdr3_length: 14; d_call: TRBD1; v_call: TRBV7-9; clone_size: -; cdr3_aa: CASKGTGANTEAFF; cdr3_nt: TGTGCCAGCAAAGGAACAGGGGCGAACACTGAAGCTTTCTTT
j_call: TRBJ1-6; cdr3_length: 15; d_call: -; v_call: TRBV6-5; clone_size: few; cdr3_aa: CASSLTVSYNSPLHF; cdr3_nt: TGTGCCAGCAGCTTGACAGTCTCCTATAATTCACCCCTCCACTTT
j_call: TRBJ2-5; cdr3_length: 15; d_call: TRBD2; v_call: TRBV11-2; clone_size: -; cdr3_aa: CASSWGASGEETQYF; cdr3_nt: TGTGCCAGCAGCTGGGGGGCTAGCGGGGAGGAGACCCAGTACTTC
j_call: TRBJ1-6; cdr3_length: 14; d_call: -; v_call: TRBV3-1/TRBV3-2; clone_size: -; cdr3_aa: CASRLSSGLSPLHF; cdr3_nt: TGTGCCAGCAGGCTATCATCGGGTCTTTCACCCCTCCACTTT
j_call: TRBJ2-2; cdr3_length: 16; d_call: TRBD2; v_call: TRBV5-1; clone_size: -; cdr3_aa: CASSSLAGLNTGELFF; cdr3_nt: TGCGCCAGCAGCTCTCTAGCGGGGCTGAACACCGGGGAGCTGTTTTTT
j_call: TRBJ1-2; cdr3_length: 13; d_call: TRBD1; v_call: TRBV4-1; clone_size: -; cdr3_aa: CASRGQGAGGYTF; cdr3_nt: TGCGCCAGCCGTGGACAGGGGGCGGGAGGCTACACCTTC
j_call: TRBJ1-1; cdr3_length: 13; d_call: -; v_call: TRBV2; clone_size: -; cdr3_aa: CATSGQWNTEAFF; cdr3_nt: TGTGCCACCTCAGGACAGTGGAACACTGAAGCTTTCTTT
j_call: TRBJ2-7; cdr3_length: 14; d_call: TRBD1; v_call: TRBV7-9; clone_size: -; cdr3_aa: CASRPDRGDNEQYF; cdr3_nt: TGTGCCAGCAGGCCGGACAGGGGAGACAACGAGCAGTACTTC
j_call: TRBJ1-3; cdr3_length: 12; d_call: -; v_call: TRBV14; clone_size: -; cdr3_aa: CASSPGGNTIYF; cdr3_nt: TGTGCCAGCAGCCCAGGTGGAAACACCATATATTTT
j_call: TRBJ1-4; cdr3_length: 14; d_call: TRBD1; v_call: TRBV5-3; clone_size: few; cdr3_aa: CARRWGQGNEKLFF; cdr3_nt: TGTGCCAGAAGATGGGGACAGGGAAACGAAAAACTGTTTTTT
j_call: TRBJ1-5; cdr3_length: 13; d_call: -; v_call: TRBV12-3/TRBV12-4; clone_size: -; cdr3_aa: CASSWSANQPQHF; cdr3_nt: TGTGCCAGCAGTTGGAGCGCTAATCAGCCCCAGCATTTT
j_call: TRBJ1-2; cdr3_length: 19; d_call: TRBD1; v_call: TRBV19; clone_size: -; cdr3_aa: CASSTPTGGGRSPEYGYTF; cdr3_nt: TGTGCCAGTAGTACCCCGACAGGGGGCGGAAGATCTCCGGAATATGGCTACACCTTC
j_call: TRBJ1-2; cdr3_length: 14; d_call: -; v_call: TRBV24-1; clone_size: -; cdr3_aa: CATSDNTGLDGYTF; cdr3_nt: TGTGCCACCAGTGATAACACAGGGCTGGATGGCTACACCTTC
j_call: TRBJ1-2; cdr3_length: 16; d_call: -; v_call: TRBV5-8; clone_size: few; cdr3_aa: CASSLRYRDTNYGYTF; cdr3_nt: TGTGCCAGCAGCCTGCGGTACAGGGATACTAACTATGGCTACACCTTC
j_call: TRBJ1-6; cdr3_length: 13; d_call: -; v_call: TRBV5-4; clone_size: -; cdr3_aa: CASSQNQDSPLHF; cdr3_nt: TGTGCCAGCAGCCAAAATCAGGATTCACCCCTCCACTTT
j_call: TRBJ1-1; cdr3_length: 15; d_call: -; v_call: TRBV30; clone_size: -; cdr3_aa: CAWSVKLGRSTEAFF; cdr3_nt: TGTGCCTGGAGTGTTAAATTGGGCAGGTCCACTGAAGCTTTCTTT
j_call: TRBJ2-5; cdr3_length: 17; d_call: TRBD2; v_call: TRBV5-1; clone_size: -; cdr3_aa: CASSLAPLGGRKETQYF; cdr3_nt: TGCGCCAGCAGCTTGGCCCCCCTCGGGGGGAGAAAAGAGACCCAGTACTTC
j_call: TRBJ2-4; cdr3_length: 13; d_call: TRBD1; v_call: TRBV28; clone_size: -; cdr3_aa: CASSGTGRDIQYF; cdr3_nt: TGTGCCAGCAGTGGGACAGGGCGGGACATTCAGTACTTC
j_call: TRBJ1-6; cdr3_length: 15; d_call: -; v_call: TRBV7-8; clone_size: few; cdr3_aa: CASSSNRGFNSPLHF; cdr3_nt: TGTGCCAGCAGCTCCAATCGGGGGTTTAATTCACCCCTCCACTTT
j_call: TRBJ2-1; cdr3_length: 15; d_call: -; v_call: TRBV2; clone_size: once; cdr3_aa: CASSSQDRSYNEQFF; cdr3_nt: TGTGCCAGCAGTTCACAGGACCGGTCTTACAATGAGCAGTTCTTC
j_call: TRBJ2-5; cdr3_length: 15; d_call: -; v_call: TRBV7-2; clone_size: -; cdr3_aa: CASSLASVPQETQYF; cdr3_nt: TGTGCCAGCAGCTTAGCATCAGTCCCGCAAGAGACCCAGTACTTC
j_call: TRBJ1-2; cdr3_length: 15; d_call: -; v_call: TRBV7-2; clone_size: -; cdr3_aa: CASSAGLVVVYGYTF; cdr3_nt: TGTGCCAGCAGCGCCGGACTGGTAGTTGTTTATGGCTACACCTTC
j_call: TRBJ2-4; cdr3_length: 14; d_call: -; v_call: TRBV27; clone_size: -; cdr3_aa: CASRQRTRENIQYF; cdr3_nt: TGTGCCAGCAGACAAAGGACACGAGAAAACATTCAGTACTTC
j_call: TRBJ2-1; cdr3_length: 12; d_call: -; v_call: TRBV12-3/TRBV12-4; clone_size: -; cdr3_aa: CASSPYFDEQFF; cdr3_nt: TGTGCCAGCAGTCCATACTTCGATGAGCAGTTCTTC
j_call: TRBJ1-5; cdr3_length: 15; d_call: -; v_call: TRBV4-1; clone_size: -; cdr3_aa: CASSQVPTGDQPQHF; cdr3_nt: TGCGCCAGCAGCCAGGTACCGACAGGAGATCAGCCCCAGCATTTT
j_call: TRBJ1-1; cdr3_length: 14; d_call: TRBD1; v_call: TRBV20-1; clone_size: -; cdr3_aa: CSASLRQGAGEAFF; cdr3_nt: TGCAGTGCTAGTTTGAGACAGGGAGCGGGTGAAGCTTTCTTT
j_call: TRBJ2-6; cdr3_length: 16; d_call: -; v_call: TRBV7-9; clone_size: -; cdr3_aa: CASSLPRGAGANVLTF; cdr3_nt: TGTGCCAGCAGCCTCCCCAGGGGCGCTGGGGCCAACGTCCTGACTTTC
j_call: TRBJ1-2; cdr3_length: 14; d_call: TRBD1; v_call: TRBV2; clone_size: -; cdr3_aa: CASSQQGPVGGYTF; cdr3_nt: TGTGCCAGCAGTCAACAGGGGCCCGTGGGGGGCTACACCTTC
j_call: TRBJ2-5; cdr3_length: 14; d_call: -; v_call: TRBV3-1/TRBV3-2; clone_size: -; cdr3_aa: CASSQERFQETQYF; cdr3_nt: TGTGCCAGCAGCCAAGAACGGTTCCAAGAGACCCAGTACTTC
j_call: TRBJ1-2; cdr3_length: 19; d_call: -; v_call: TRBV28; clone_size: few; cdr3_aa: CASSTTTTGTFGPLYGYTF; cdr3_nt: TGTGCCAGCAGTACCACTACTACCGGGACATTCGGTCCTCTGTATGGCTACACCTTC
j_call: TRBJ2-1; cdr3_length: 17; d_call: TRBD2; v_call: TRBV14; clone_size: -; cdr3_aa: CASSQDFSGVSYNEQFF; cdr3_nt: TGTGCCAGCAGCCAAGATTTTAGCGGGGTTTCCTACAATGAGCAGTTCTTC
j_call: TRBJ2-1; cdr3_length: 15; d_call: TRBD1; v_call: TRBV7-3; clone_size: -; cdr3_aa: CASSYGDSLIGEQFF; cdr3_nt: TGTGCCAGCAGCTACGGGGACAGCCTGATAGGTGAGCAGTTCTTC
j_call: TRBJ1-4; cdr3_length: 13; d_call: -; v_call: TRBV20-1; clone_size: -; cdr3_aa: CSASRGPTEKLFF; cdr3_nt: TGCAGTGCTAGTAGGGGCCCCACTGAAAAACTGTTTTTT